The following is a TCR beta chain sequence with its context. TCRdb reanalyzed the PCR reads with MiXCR. The sample has about 46,000 clones, roughly a quarter seen once. Until they underwent thyroid surgery, no patient had received any treatment. CDR1 and CDR2 (germline): SGHRS, YFSETQ. The CDR3 consists of 13 residues. V gave up 0 bases and J gave up 2 bases, with 5 bases separating them. The data originate from a study of metastatic and nonmetastatic thyroid tumors. The TCR comes from a male donor with papillary thyroid cancer or a benign thyroid nodule (not recorded which). Some clones in this sample may be carry-over from other donors' samples. The sample comprised blood. This chain links TRBV5-1 with TRBJ2-5, with D possibly being TRBD2 (5 bases). Here the CDR3 reads CASSLERQETQYF. Written as DNA, the CDR3 is TGCGCCAGCAGCTTGGAGCGGCAAGAGACCCAGTACTTC.